The clone carrying this T cell receptor beta chain occurred many times. The target antigen is unknown. The record originates from a study of T cells in Graves' hyperthyroidism and ophthalmopathy. For the study at large: Before any treatment, at initial diagnosis, peripheral blood was collected.

Between the trimmed V and J ends, which lost 3 bases and 5 bases, there was a span of 4 bases. CDR1 is MDHEN, CDR2 SYDVKM, per germline. The CDR3 length is 11 residues. Fresh peripheral blood, about 9.6 ml, yielded the PBMCs. Overall study results and limits: Progression to ophthalmopathy was predicted a median of roughly 6.6 months early. A model using 13 V-J features told ophthalmopathy apart from stable hyperthyroidism.

The TCR beta CDR3 regions underwent amplification using RNA transcripts as the source. TCR CDR3 regions were first amplified by RT-PCR with HTBI primers. Each CDR3 protein gets one entry after TCRdb re-called the multiplex PCR reads with MiXCR. Of about 640,000 distinct CDR3 sequences in the sample, around 21% were seen once. This receptor was taken from a man aged 25 to 40 with Graves' ophthalmopathy. Material for sequencing was blood. The rearrangement links TRBV28 to TRBJ1-2; no firm D call. The chain's CDR3 is CASSFGYGYTF. The CDR3 bases are TGTGCCAGCAGTTTTGGGTATGGCTACACCTTC.